The clone carrying this T cell receptor (beta chain) has ten or more counts. Its specificity is not known. The source of the sample is a study of T-cell reconstitution after alpha-beta-depleted transplantation in children. General observations from the study: Elevated TCRbeta diversity at day 60 was traced, in some patients, to surviving recipient T cells and thymic progenitors. Several hundred expanded graft clones reportedly were the source of alpha-beta T cells about two months after transplant.

Losses at the gene ends were 0 bases for V and 4 bases for J; bases not matched to a gene: 8. CDR1 LGHNA and CDR2 YNFKEQ come from the germline V gene. The CDR3 is 19 amino acids. The authors prepared the TCRbeta library with unique molecular identifiers. MiXCR, applied by TCRdb to the PCR reads, yields one record per CDR3 protein. The sample lists some 200,000 distinct CDR3 sequences; 11% were seen once. The specimen was PBMCs, collected before TCRalphabeta/CD19-depleted stem cell transplant. The chain has TRBV4-2 and TRBJ2-2; TRBD2 aligns across 13 bases. The receptor comes from a child in the first two years of life with acute myeloid leukemia, due to receive a stem cell transplant. The CDR3 nucleotides read TGTGCCAGCAGCCAAGATAGGACTAGCGGGAGAGGAGGCACCGGGGAGCTGTTTTTT. It codes for CASSQDRTSGRGGTGELFF.